The clone carrying this T cell receptor (beta chain) showed up just once. The data were taken from a study of blood T cell repertoires in COVID-19. The wider study: Sources were T cells, B-cell-depleted T cells, or PBMCs; the material itself was cDNA or gDNA.

Data came from immunoSEQ multiplex PCR; TCRdb stores just in-frame clones and leaves some out. This table holds about 140,000 clones, about 86% found once. CDR1 and CDR2 from the germline V gene are MDHEN and SYDVKM. The CDR3 loop spans 18 amino acids. Trimming took 5 bases from V and 0 from J; bases not matched to a gene: 14. The clonotype comes from a woman aged 60-75 years with acute or convalescent COVID-19. The V gene is TRBV28, the J gene TRBJ1-1; TRBD1 agrees at 8 bases. The sample taken for sequencing was peripheral blood. The CDR3 is CASSPNPDRVTMNTEAFF. The CDR3 DNA reads as TGTGCCAGCAGTCCGAACCCGGACAGGGTTACCATGAACACTGAAGCTTTCTTT.